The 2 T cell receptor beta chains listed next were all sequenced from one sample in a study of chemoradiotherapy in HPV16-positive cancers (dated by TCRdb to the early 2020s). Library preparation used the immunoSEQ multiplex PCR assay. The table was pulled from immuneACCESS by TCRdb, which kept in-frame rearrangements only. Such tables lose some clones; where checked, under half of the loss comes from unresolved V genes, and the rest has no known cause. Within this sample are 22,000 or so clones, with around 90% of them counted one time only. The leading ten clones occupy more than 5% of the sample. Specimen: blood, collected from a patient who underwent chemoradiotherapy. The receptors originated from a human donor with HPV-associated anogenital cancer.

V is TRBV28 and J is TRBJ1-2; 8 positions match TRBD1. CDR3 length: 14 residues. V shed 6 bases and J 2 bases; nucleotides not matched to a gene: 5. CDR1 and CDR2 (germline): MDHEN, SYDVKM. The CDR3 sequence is CASRIGQGNYGYTF. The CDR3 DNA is TGTGCCAGCAGGATTGGACAGGGCAACTATGGCTACACCTTC.

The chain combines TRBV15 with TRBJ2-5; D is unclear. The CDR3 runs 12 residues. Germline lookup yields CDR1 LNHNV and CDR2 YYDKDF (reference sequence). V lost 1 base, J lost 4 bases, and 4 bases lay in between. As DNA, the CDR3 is TGTGCCACCAGCAGAGTAGGAGAGACCCAGTACTTC. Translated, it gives CATSRVGETQYF. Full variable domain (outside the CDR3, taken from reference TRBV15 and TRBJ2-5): DAMVIQNPRYQVTQFGKPVTLSCSQTLNHNVMYWYQQKSSQAPKLLFHYYDKDFNNEADTPDNFQSRRPNTSFCFLDIRSPGLGDTAMYLCATSRVGETQYFGPGTRLLVL.